This section outlines one T cell receptor beta chain sequence together with its context. Antigen specificity is unknown. The data were taken from a study of shared clonotypes between healthy human individuals. Study-wide points: Naive CD4 clonotypes overlapped across a handful of donors at approximately 5%. Apart from blood, nothing was sampled; tissue repertoires likely differ. Since donors were few, the genetic and exposure-history diversity represented was limited. The generation probabilities recorded for non-shared clonotypes fell below those of clonotypes shared by all four donors.

Only CD45RO-negative cells positively selected for CCR7 counted as naive CD8 cells, so terminally differentiated effector memory CD45RA+ cells were excluded. The CDR3 length is 16 residues. The V segment lost 0 bases and the J segment 5 bases; nucleotides outside the gene matches: 7. The germline gives CDR1 SGHNT, CDR2 YYREEE (reference sequence). Produced via immunoSEQ multiplex PCR; TCRdb's table is partial and in-frame only. The sample holds more than 2 million clones; approximately 92% are singletons and the top ten take more than 1.5%. Sequencing was carried out using naive CD8+ T cells from PBMCs. This receptor was obtained from a man aged 18 to 35 in good health. Some clones in this sample may be carry-over from other donors' samples. The chain links TRBV5-4 to TRBJ2-2; 7 nucleotides agree with TRBD2. CDR3 amino acids: CASSLVGGEGTGELFF. Here the CDR3 DNA reads TGTGCCAGCAGCTTGGTTGGTGGGGAGGGAACCGGGGAGCTGTTTTTT.